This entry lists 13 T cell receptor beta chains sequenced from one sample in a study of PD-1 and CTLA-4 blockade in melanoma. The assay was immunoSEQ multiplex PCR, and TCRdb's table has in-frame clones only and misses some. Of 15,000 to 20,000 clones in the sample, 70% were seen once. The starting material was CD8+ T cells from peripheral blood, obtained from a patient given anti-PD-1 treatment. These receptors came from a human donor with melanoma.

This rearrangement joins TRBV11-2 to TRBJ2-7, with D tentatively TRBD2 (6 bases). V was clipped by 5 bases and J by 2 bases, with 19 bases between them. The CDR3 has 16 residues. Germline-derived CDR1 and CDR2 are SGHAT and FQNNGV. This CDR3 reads CASSPDWGGTTYEQYF. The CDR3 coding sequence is TGTGCCAGCAGCCCCGACTGGGGAGGAACTACCTACGAGCAGTACTTC.

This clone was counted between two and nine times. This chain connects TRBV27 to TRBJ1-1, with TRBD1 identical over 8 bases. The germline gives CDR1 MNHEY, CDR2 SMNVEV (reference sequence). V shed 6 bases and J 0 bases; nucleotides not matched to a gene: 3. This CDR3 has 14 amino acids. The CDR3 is CASSPRGLNTEAFF. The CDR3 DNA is TGTGCCAGCAGCCCCAGGGGGCTGAACACTGAAGCTTTCTTT.

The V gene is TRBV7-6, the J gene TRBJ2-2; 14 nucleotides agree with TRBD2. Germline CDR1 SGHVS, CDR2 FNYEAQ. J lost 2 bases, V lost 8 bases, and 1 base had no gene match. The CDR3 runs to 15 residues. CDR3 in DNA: TGTGCCAGCGGACTAGCGGGAGGAAACACCGGGGAGCTGTTTTTT. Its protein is CASGLAGGNTGELFF. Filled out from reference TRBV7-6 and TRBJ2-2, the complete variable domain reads GAGVSQSPRYKVTKRGQDVALRCDPISGHVSLYWYRQALGQGPEFLTYFNYEAQQDKSGLPNDRFSAERPEGSISTLTIQRTEQRDSAMYRCASGLAGGNTGELFFGEGSRLTVL.

DNA of the CDR3: TGTGCCAGCAGCGATCCTACGGAAAGGTACAATGAGCAGTTCTTC. It translates to CASSDPTERYNEQFF. The chain uses TRBV9 and TRBJ2-1; no definite D call. The CDR3 length is 15 residues. V lost 3 bases and J 4 bases, leaving 14 bases between the germline ends. Per germline, CDR1 SGDLS and CDR2 YYNGEE.

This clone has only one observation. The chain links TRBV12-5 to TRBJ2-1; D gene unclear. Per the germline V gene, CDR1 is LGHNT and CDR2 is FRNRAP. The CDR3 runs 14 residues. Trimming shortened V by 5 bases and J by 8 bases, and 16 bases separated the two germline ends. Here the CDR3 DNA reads TGTGCTAGTGGTCCTGTATCTTTTGGGGATGAGCAGTTCTTC. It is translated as CASGPVSFGDEQFF.

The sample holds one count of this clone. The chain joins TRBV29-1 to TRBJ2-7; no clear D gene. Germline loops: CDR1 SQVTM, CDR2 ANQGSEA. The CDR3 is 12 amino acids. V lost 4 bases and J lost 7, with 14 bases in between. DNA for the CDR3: TGCAGCGTTGCCTCCGGGCTTCGTGAGCAGTACTTC. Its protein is CSVASGLREQYF.

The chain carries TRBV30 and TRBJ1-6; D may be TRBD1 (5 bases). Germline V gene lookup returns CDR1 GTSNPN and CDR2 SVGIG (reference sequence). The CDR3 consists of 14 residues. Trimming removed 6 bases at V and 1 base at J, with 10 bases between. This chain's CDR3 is CACETVSYNSPLHF. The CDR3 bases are TGTGCCTGCGAGACAGTTTCCTATAATTCACCCCTCCACTTT.

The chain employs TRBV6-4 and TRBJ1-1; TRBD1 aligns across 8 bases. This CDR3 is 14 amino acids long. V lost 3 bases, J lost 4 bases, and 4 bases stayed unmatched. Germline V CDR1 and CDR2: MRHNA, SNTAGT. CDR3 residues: CASSDQGAATEAFF. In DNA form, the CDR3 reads TGTGCCAGCAGTGATCAGGGGGCCGCCACTGAAGCTTTCTTT.

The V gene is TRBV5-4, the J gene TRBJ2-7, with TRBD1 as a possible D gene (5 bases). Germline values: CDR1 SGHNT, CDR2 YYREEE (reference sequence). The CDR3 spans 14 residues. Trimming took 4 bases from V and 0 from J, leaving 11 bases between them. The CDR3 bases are TGTGCCAGCAGCCCTGACAGTAGCTCCTACGAGCAGTACTTC. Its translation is CASSPDSSSYEQYF.

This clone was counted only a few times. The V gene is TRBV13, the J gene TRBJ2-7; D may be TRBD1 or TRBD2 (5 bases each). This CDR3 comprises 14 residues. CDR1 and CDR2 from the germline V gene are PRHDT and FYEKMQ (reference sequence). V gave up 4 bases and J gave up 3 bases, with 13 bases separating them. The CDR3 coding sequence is TGTGCCAGCAGCTCCTCCGGGACCCTCTACGAGCAGTACTTC. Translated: CASSSSGTLYEQYF.

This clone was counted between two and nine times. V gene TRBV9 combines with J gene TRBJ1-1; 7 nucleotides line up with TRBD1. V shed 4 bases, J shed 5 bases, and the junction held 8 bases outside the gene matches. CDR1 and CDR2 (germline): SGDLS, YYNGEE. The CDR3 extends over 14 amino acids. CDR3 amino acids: CASSSIPGGTEAFF. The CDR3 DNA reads TGTGCCAGCAGCTCAATCCCAGGGGGTACTGAAGCTTTCTTT.

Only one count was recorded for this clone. The CDR3 DNA sequence: TGTGCTAGTGGTTTGGACGGGCGGGGAGCTTTCTTT. Amino acids: CASGLDGRGAFF. The chain is built from TRBV12-5 and TRBJ1-1; D gene uncertain. This CDR3 region has 12 residues. V lost 1 base, J lost 10 bases, and 10 bases lay in between. Germline values: CDR1 LGHNT, CDR2 FRNRAP.

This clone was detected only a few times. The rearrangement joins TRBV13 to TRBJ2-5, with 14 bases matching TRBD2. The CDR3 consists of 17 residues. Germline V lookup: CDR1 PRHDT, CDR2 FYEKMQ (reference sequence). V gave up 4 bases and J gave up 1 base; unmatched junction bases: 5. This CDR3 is CASSSRLAGGLQETQYF. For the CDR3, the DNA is TGTGCCAGCAGCTCTCGACTAGCGGGGGGGCTCCAAGAGACCCAGTACTTC. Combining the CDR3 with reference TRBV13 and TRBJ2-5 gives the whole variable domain AAGVIQSPRHLIKEKRETATLKCYPIPRHDTVYWYQQGPGQDPQFLISFYEKMQSDKGSIPDRFSAQQFSDYHSELNMSSLELGDSALYFCASSSRLAGGLQETQYFGPGTRLLVL.